This T cell receptor (beta chain) was retrieved from a study of blood T cell repertoires in COVID-19. Sequencing used immunoSEQ multiplex PCR; TCRdb keeps in-frame clones, though not all of them. The sample has 45,000 to 50,000 clones; 83% are singletons. The length of the CDR3 is 15 residues. Germline CDR1 reads MDHEN; CDR2 reads SYDVKM. Trimming took 5 bases from V and 2 from J, leaving 13 bases between them. The chain links TRBV28 to TRBJ2-1; perhaps TRBD2 as D (5 bases). Sample: peripheral blood. This sequence was found in an elderly man in a cohort sampled during active COVID-19. As DNA, the CDR3 is TGTGCCAGCAGTATTAGAGCGGAGACCTACAATGAGCAGTTCTTC. It yields the protein CASSIRAETYNEQFF.